This T cell receptor (beta chain) appears in the sequencing data of a study of shared clonotypes between healthy human individuals. The length of the CDR3 is 20 residues. Germline CDR1 MNHEY, CDR2 SMNVEV (reference sequence). J was trimmed by 1 base and V by 2 bases; bases with no gene match: 13. The method was immunoSEQ multiplex PCR; TCRdb's version includes in-frame clones alone and lacks a portion of them. In the table there are 300,000 or so clones, roughly 70% of which are singletons. This sequence joins TRBV27 and TRBJ2-3; 12 bases match TRBD2. This TCR came from a man aged 30 to 45 in good health. The sequencing input was memory CD4+ T cells sorted from blood. Subset described: CD45RA-negative fraction. CDR3 residues: CASSLRASGRAVGGTDTQYF. CDR3 coding DNA: TGTGCCAGCAGTTTAAGGGCTAGCGGGAGGGCAGTGGGAGGCACAGATACGCAGTATTTT.